One sample yielded the 5 T cell receptor beta chains listed below, sequenced in a study of blood T cell repertoires in COVID-19. Here immunoSEQ multiplex PCR was the method, and the copy in TCRdb shows in-frame clones only, minus some. The repertoire consists of fewer than 250,000 clones, with around 86% occurring once and the leading ten covering roughly 3%. Specimen: peripheral blood. The receptors come from a man aged 55 to 70 with acute or convalescent COVID-19.

The CDR3 DNA sequence: TGTGCCAGCAGCGTAGCATCGGGGGGAGTCCGCACCGAGACCCAGTACTTC. It is translated as CASSVASGGVRTETQYF. The V call is TRBV9, the J call TRBJ2-5, with 7 bases matching TRBD2. Germline values: CDR1 SGDLS, CDR2 YYNGEE. V dropped 0 bases and J dropped 5; count of bases not matched to a gene: 13. This CDR3 has 17 amino acids.

This clone was picked up one time. This sequence joins TRBV20-1 and TRBJ2-7, with D hard to call. Trimming cost V 3 bases and J 6 bases, with 9 bases left between them. Germline lookup yields CDR1 DFQATT and CDR2 SNEGSKA (reference sequence). CDR3 length: 11 residues. The CDR3 region has the DNA TGCAGTGCTAGTCTCGCGGTCGAGCAGTACTTC. As protein: CSASLAVEQYF.

The chain combines TRBV3-1 (or the pseudogene TRBV3-2) with TRBJ1-1; D may be TRBD1 (6 bases). The V and J ends lost 3 bases and 4 bases respectively, with 15 bases between them. Germline V gene sequence: CDR1 LGHDT, CDR2 YNNKEL (reference sequence). This CDR3 region has 15 residues. The CDR3 DNA sequence: TGTGCCAGCAGCCAGGGCACAGGGTTGGTCACTGAAGCTTTCTTT. Residues: CASSQGTGLVTEAFF.

The chain carries TRBV19 and TRBJ1-1; D is unresolved. The length of the CDR3 is 13 residues. Trimming stripped 1 base from V and 4 bases from J, with 7 bases between. Germline-derived CDR1 and CDR2 are LNHDA and SQIVND (reference sequence). The CDR3 DNA sequence: TGTGCCAGTAGTATAGGGTACGGCACTGAAGCTTTCTTT. This codes for CASSIGYGTEAFF.

V gene TRBV15 combines with J gene TRBJ2-5, with 8 bases matching TRBD1. V shed 5 bases and J 4 bases; nucleotides not matched to a gene: 15. The CDR3 totals 17 residues. CDR1 LNHNV and CDR2 YYDKDF come from the germline V gene (reference sequence). The CDR3 protein is CATSGAIQGAHRETQYF. The CDR3 DNA reads as TGTGCCACCAGCGGCGCCATCCAGGGGGCCCACCGAGAGACCCAGTACTTC.